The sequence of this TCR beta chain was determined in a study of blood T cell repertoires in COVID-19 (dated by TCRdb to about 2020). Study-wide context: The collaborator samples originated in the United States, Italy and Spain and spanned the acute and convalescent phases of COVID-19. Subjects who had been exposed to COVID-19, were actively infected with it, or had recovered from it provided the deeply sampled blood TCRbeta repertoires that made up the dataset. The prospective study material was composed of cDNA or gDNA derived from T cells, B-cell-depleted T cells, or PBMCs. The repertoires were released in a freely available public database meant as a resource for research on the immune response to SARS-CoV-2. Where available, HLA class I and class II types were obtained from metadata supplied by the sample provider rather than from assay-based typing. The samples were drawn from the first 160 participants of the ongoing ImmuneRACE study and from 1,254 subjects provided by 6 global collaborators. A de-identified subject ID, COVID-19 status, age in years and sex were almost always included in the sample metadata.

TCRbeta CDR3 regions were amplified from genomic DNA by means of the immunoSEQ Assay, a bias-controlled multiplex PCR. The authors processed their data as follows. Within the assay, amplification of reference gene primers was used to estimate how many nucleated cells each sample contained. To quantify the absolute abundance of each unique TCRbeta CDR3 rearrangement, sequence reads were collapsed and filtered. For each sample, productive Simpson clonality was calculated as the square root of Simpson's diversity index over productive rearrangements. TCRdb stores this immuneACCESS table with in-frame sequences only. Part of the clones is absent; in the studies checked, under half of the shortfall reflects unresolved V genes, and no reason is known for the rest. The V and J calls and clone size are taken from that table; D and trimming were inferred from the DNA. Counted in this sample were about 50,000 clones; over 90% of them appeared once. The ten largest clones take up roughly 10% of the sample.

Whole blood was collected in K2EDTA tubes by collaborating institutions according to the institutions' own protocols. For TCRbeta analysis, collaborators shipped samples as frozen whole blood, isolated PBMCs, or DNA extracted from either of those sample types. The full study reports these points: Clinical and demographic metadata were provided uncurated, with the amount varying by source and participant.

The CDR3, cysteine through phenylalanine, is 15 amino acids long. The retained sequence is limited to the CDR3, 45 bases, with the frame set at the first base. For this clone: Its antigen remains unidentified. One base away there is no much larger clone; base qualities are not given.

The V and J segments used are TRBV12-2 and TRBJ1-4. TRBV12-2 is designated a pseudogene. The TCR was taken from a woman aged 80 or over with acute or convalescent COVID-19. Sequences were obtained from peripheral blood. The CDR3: CASRYAGEGGEKLFF. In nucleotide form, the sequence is TGTGCAAGTCGCTACGCGGGGGAAGGAGGGGAAAAACTGTTTTTT.